A selection of T cell receptor beta chains follows, all from one sample in a study of monozygotic twins with inflammatory bowel disease. TCRdb reprocessed the 5' RACE reads and keeps a single row for each CDR3 protein, giving no DNA. In all, the sample yields 440,000 or so distinct CDR3 sequences. Source material: blood. Receptor source: a human donor with ulcerative colitis or Crohn's disease, or a healthy co-twin of an affected twin (not recorded which). Both conserved end residues are part of each CDR3. The order of the fields is CDR3 length, J gene, V gene, CDR3 protein.

>15|TRBJ1-5|TRBV28
CASRGQGAFNQPQHF
>15|TRBJ1-3|TRBV7-9
CASTPAGGFGNTIYF
>15|TRBJ2-5|TRBV4-1
CASSLQRGPGETQYF
>15|TRBJ2-5|TRBV5-4
CASSQRGTAQETQYF
>14|TRBJ2-2|TRBV5-1
CASRYGMGTGELFF
>13|TRBJ2-7|TRBV11-2
CASSLGPYEEQYF
>11|TRBJ2-2|TRBV29-1
CSVFVAGELFF
>14|TRBJ2-3|TRBV5-6
CASSFNPEGDTQYF
>14|TRBJ1-4|TRBV20-1
CSAIRSATNEKLFF
>15|TRBJ2-2|TRBV7-6
CASSSRAPGTGELFF
>15|TRBJ2-4|TRBV3-1
CASSQERVTKNIQYF
>15|TRBJ2-5|TRBV18
CASSPETGRKETQYF
>17|TRBJ1-1|TRBV30
CAWSAFRGSYMNTEAFF
>12|TRBJ1-1|TRBV29-1
CSVEDRGLGALF
>17|TRBJ2-1|TRBV7-8
CASSSPTGKSSYNEQFF
>13|TRBJ1-6|TRBV6-1
CASKETANSPLHF
>15|TRBJ1-1|TRBV7-2
CASSQSRTTFTEAFF
>14|TRBJ1-5|TRBV5-1
CASSLNSPNQPQHF
>16|TRBJ2-3|TRBV7-2
CASSFPLAGTTDTQYF
>15|TRBJ2-1|TRBV28
CASSPIASSYNEQFF
>14|TRBJ1-4|TRBV7-2
CATAWGRSNEKLFF
>12|TRBJ2-7|TRBV20-1
CSARGLVYEQYF
>12|TRBJ1-1|TRBV7-9
CASSLGQGRAFF
>17|TRBJ2-3|TRBV30
CAWSFTSGNHRTDTQYF
>15|TRBJ2-5|TRBV7-7
CASSLSVGAGTTQYF
>12|TRBJ1-1|TRBV7-3
CASSSLSREAFF
>13|TRBJ1-2|TRBV27
CASKVAGDYGYTF
>14|TRBJ1-5|TRBV5-1
CASSLDSLNQPQHF
>14|TRBJ2-1|TRBV18
CASSPQAKGSEQFF
>14|TRBJ2-1|TRBV7-8
CASSSKAEGNEQFF
>16|TRBJ1-6|TRBV15
CATSRDLAAGNSPLHF
>14|TRBJ1-2|TRBV10-3
CAISPHSSEEGYTF
>14|TRBJ2-7|TRBV11-2
CASSFASSAAEQYF
>15|TRBJ1-5|TRBV7-7
CASSLVGPFNQPQHF
>14|TRBJ1-1|TRBV4-3
CASSQANRVAEAFF
>11|TRBJ2-7|TRBV20-1
CSALQIDEQYF
>14|TRBJ2-4|TRBV7-2
CPGPRGPAKNMQYF
>16|TRBJ2-7|TRBV4-1
CASSPSAERNLYEQYF
>15|TRBJ2-7|TRBV19
CASTLGAGTLNEQYF
>20|TRBJ2-1|TRBV7-6
CASSPLGGNIVGTRPNEQFF
>16|TRBJ1-1|TRBV6-5
CASSYSSGGRNTEAFF
>13|TRBJ1-1|TRBV30
CAWSGGFRSEAFF
>13|TRBJ2-1|TRBV7-6
CASSSIRSGEQFF
>17|TRBJ2-3|TRBV6-1
CASRTPEGTATTDTQYF
>16|TRBJ2-1|TRBV3-1
CASSPGSQRRRDEQFF